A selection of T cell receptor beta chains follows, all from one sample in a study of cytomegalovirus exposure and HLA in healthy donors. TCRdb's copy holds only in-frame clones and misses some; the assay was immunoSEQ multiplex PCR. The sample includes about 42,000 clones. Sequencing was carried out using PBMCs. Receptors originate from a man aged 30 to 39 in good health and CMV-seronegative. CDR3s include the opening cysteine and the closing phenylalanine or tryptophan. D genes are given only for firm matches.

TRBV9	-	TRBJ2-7	CASSVDPGISYEQYF	TGTGCCAGCAGCGTAGATCCGGGAATCTCCTACGAGCAGTACTTC
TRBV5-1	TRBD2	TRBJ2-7	CASSIVPTSGAYEQYF	TGCGCCAGCAGCATCGTCCCGACTAGCGGTGCCTACGAGCAGTACTTC
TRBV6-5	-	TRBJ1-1	CASSFTSKNTEAFF	TGTGCCAGCAGTTTCACTTCCAAGAACACTGAAGCTTTCTTT
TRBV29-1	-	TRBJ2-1	CSVGLDFNEQFF	TGCAGCGTTGGGCTAGACTTCAATGAGCAGTTCTTC
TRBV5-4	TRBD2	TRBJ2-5	CASSRAGTSVRETQYF	TGTGCCAGCAGCCGTGCTGGGACTAGCGTTAGGGAGACCCAGTACTTC
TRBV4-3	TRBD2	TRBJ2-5	CASSHGGTSGGGQETQYF	TGCGCCAGCAGCCATGGTGGGACTAGCGGGGGGGGACAAGAGACCCAGTACTTC
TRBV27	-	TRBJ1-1	CASSLLPGIGTEAFF	TGTGCCAGCAGCCTCCTCCCCGGGATTGGGACTGAAGCTTTCTTT
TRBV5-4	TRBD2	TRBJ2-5	CASSKGGLAGQETQYF	TGTGCCAGCAGTAAAGGGGGACTAGCGGGTCAAGAGACCCAGTACTTC
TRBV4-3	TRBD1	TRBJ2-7	CASSRGQGGYEQYF	TGCGCCAGCAGCCGAGGACAGGGGGGCTACGAGCAGTACTTC
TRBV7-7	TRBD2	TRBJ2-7	CASSLLAGVGEQYF	TGTGCTAGCAGCCTACTAGCGGGAGTTGGCGAGCAGTACTTC
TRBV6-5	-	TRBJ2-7	CASSYSSTYEQYF	TGTGCCAGCAGTTACTCCTCTACCTACGAGCAGTACTTC
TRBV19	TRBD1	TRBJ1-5	CASHGTVYGYSNQPQHF	TGTGCCAGTCACGGGACAGTATACGGGTATAGCAATCAGCCCCAGCATTTT
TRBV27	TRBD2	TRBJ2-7	CASSFASGAYEQYF	TGTGCCAGCAGTTTCGCTAGCGGGGCCTACGAGCAGTACTTC
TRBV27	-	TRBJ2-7	CASNPSMGVYEQYF	TGTGCCAGCAATCCGTCTATGGGAGTGTACGAGCAGTACTTC
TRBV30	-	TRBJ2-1	CAWSEAGWHEQFF	TGTGCCTGGAGTGAGGCGGGATGGCATGAGCAGTTCTTC
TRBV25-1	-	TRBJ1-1	CASSGRAQTEAFF	TGTGCCAGCAGTGGCAGGGCGCAGACTGAAGCTTTCTTT
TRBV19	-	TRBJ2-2	CASSIGGGANTGELFF	TGTGCCAGTAGTATAGGAGGCGGGGCGAACACCGGGGAGCTGTTTTTT
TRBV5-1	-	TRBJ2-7	CASSLPTEEQYF	TGCGCCAGCAGCTTACCGACAGAGGAGCAGTACTTC
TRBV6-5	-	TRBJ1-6	CASTRGINSPLHF	TGTGCCAGCACACGAGGGATTAATTCACCCCTCCACTTT
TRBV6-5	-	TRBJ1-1	CASRGGASTEAFF	TGTGCCAGCCGTGGGGGCGCGAGCACTGAAGCTTTCTTT
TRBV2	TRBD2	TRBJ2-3	CASSPTSGSTDTQYF	TGTGCCAGCAGCCCTACTAGCGGGAGCACAGATACGCAGTATTTT
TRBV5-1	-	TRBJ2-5	CASCHGRDGQETQYF	TGCGCCAGCTGTCACGGCAGGGATGGACAAGAGACCCAGTACTTC
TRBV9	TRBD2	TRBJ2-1	CASSVGSSGRESEQFF	TGTGCCAGCAGCGTAGGAAGTAGCGGGAGAGAAAGTGAGCAGTTCTTC
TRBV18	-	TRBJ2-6	CASSPRPGNSGANVLTF	TGTGCCAGCTCACCTCGCCCAGGGAACTCTGGGGCCAACGTCCTGACTTTC
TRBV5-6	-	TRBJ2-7	CASSLGAGYEQYF	TGTGCCAGCAGCCTAGGGGCAGGCTACGAGCAGTACTTC
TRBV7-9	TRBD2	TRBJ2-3	CASRRTSGADTQYF	TGTGCCAGCAGACGGACGAGCGGGGCAGATACGCAGTATTTT
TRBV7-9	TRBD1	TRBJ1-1	CASSPLQGLNTEAFF	TGTGCCAGCAGCCCGTTACAGGGGTTGAACACTGAAGCTTTCTTT
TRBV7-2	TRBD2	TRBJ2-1	CASSLDRTSPRNEQFF	TGTGCCAGCAGCTTAGATCGGACTAGCCCCCGCAATGAGCAGTTCTTC